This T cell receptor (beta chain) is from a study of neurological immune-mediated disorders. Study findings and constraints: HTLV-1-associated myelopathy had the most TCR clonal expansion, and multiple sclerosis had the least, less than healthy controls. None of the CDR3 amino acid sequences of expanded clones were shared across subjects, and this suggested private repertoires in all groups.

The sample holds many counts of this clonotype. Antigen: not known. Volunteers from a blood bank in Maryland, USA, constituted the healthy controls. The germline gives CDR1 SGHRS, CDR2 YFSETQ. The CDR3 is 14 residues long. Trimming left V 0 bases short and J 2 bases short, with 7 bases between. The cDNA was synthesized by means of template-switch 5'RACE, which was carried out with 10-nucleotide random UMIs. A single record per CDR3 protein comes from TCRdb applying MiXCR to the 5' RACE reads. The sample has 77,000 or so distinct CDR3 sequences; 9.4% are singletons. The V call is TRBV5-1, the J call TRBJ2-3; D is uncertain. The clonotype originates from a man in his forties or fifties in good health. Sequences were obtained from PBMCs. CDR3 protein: CASSLEQNTDTQYF. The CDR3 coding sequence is TGCGCCAGCAGCTTGGAACAGAACACAGATACGCAGTATTTT.